The next 24 T cell receptor beta chains were all read from a single sample in a study of cytomegalovirus exposure and HLA in healthy donors (TCRdb year 2017). Library prep was done by the immunoSEQ multiplex PCR assay. As stored in TCRdb, this immuneACCESS dataset retains in-frame rearrangements with V and J assigned. A fraction of the clones does not appear; measured against another copy, unresolved V genes explain less than half of the discrepancy, and the remainder lacks a known reason. Recorded for this sample are over 250,000 clones; 86% of them occurred a single time. The top ten hold more than 0.8% of the sample. Sequenced material: PBMCs. The receptors were gathered from a young woman in good health and CMV-seronegative.

This chain uses TRBV30 with TRBJ2-7; 10 bases are shared with TRBD1. The CDR3 extends over 12 amino acids. Germline V gene data show CDR1 as GTSNPN and CDR2 as SVGIG (reference sequence). Losses at the gene ends were 8 bases for V and 2 bases for J; bases not matched to a gene: 3. For the CDR3, the DNA is TGTGCCGCGGGACAGGGGCCCTACGAGCAGTACTTC. As protein: CAAGQGPYEQYF.

This clone was observed once. This chain uses TRBV7-9 with TRBJ1-6; 7 positions match TRBD1. The CDR3 spans 15 residues. Germline V lookup: CDR1 SEHNR, CDR2 FQNEAQ (reference sequence). Trimming at V came to 1 base and at J to 5 bases, leaving 2 bases not matched to a gene. Written as DNA, the CDR3 is TGTGCCAGCAGCTTAGGGACAGGAGATAATTCACCCCTCCACTTT. It translates to CASSLGTGDNSPLHF.

This clone was recorded only once. This chain links TRBV19 with TRBJ1-5; possibly TRBD1 for D (5 bases). Germline CDR1 LNHDA, CDR2 SQIVND (reference sequence). This CDR3 spans 12 amino acids. With 8 bases removed from V and 6 bases from J, the gap between germline ends came to 11 bases. The CDR3 sequence: CASRSGFQPQHF. The CDR3 DNA reads TGTGCCAGTCGCTCAGGGTTTCAGCCCCAGCATTTT.

The V and J genes are TRBV7-8 and TRBJ2-7; the match to TRBD1 covers 10 bases. The CDR3 sequence is 14 residues long. Germline V gives CDR1 SGHVS, CDR2 FQNEAQ. V was clipped by 5 bases and J by 4 bases; unmatched bases: 5. The CDR3 DNA is TGTGCCAGCAGCCCGCGACAGGGGGCGTACGAGCAGTACTTC. The encoded protein is CASSPRQGAYEQYF.

This chain joins TRBV15 and TRBJ2-1, with 9 bases matching TRBD2. In germline, CDR1 is LNHNV, CDR2 YYDKDF (reference sequence). This CDR3 comprises 17 residues. V lost 0 bases to trimming and J lost 3 bases; unmatched junction nucleotides: 6. The CDR3 loop reads CATSREKRLAVYNEQFF. The CDR3 bases are TGTGCCACCAGCAGAGAAAAAAGACTAGCGGTCTACAATGAGCAGTTCTTC.

Worth noting for this clone: Other nucleotide sequences in the sample specify the same CDR3. The genes are TRBV30 and TRBJ1-4; D is ambiguous. The CDR3 has 14 residues. Germline CDR1 GTSNPN, CDR2 SVGIG (reference sequence). Trimming took off 0 bases at V and 0 bases at J, with 5 bases between the two ends. CDR3 residues: CAWSVSATNEKLFF. CDR3 DNA sequence: TGTGCCTGGAGTGTTTCGGCAACTAATGAAAAACTGTTTTTT.

This clone was detected a few times. The rearrangement uses TRBV27 and TRBJ1-2, with 8 bases that match TRBD1. The CDR3 loop spans 14 amino acids. Germline V lookup: CDR1 MNHEY, CDR2 SMNVEV (reference sequence). V lost 3 bases to trimming and J lost 8 bases; unmatched junction nucleotides: 8. In nucleotides, the CDR3 is TGTGCCAGCAGTTTCAGGGGGCTGTTCCCCGGCTACACCTTC. Its protein product is CASSFRGLFPGYTF.

The rearrangement joins TRBV19 to TRBJ1-2; D gene uncertain. The germline V and J ends were trimmed by 6 bases and 4 bases, with 21 bases remaining between them. CDR3 length: 16 amino acids. CDR1 is LNHDA, CDR2 SQIVND, per germline (reference sequence). The CDR3 DNA follows: TGTGCCAGTAGAGGTGGATTGGAGGACTTCCGCTATGGCTACACCTTC. This sequence encodes CASRGGLEDFRYGYTF.

This sequence joins TRBV28 and TRBJ1-5, with D possibly being TRBD1 (5 bases). There are 15 residues in the CDR3. The germline CDR1 and CDR2 sequences are MDHEN and SYDVKM. Trimming removed 6 bases at V and 7 bases at J, with 19 bases between. CDR3 in amino acids: CASSPDGTRGQPQHF. The CDR3 region has the DNA TGTGCCAGCAGCCCCGACGGCACGCGGGGCCAGCCCCAGCATTTT.

This chain joins TRBV6-1 and TRBJ1-2, with D possibly TRBD1 on 6 matching bases. Trimming removed 10 bases from V and 1 base from J, with 13 bases in between. The CDR3 runs 13 residues. Germline V gene data show CDR1 as MNHNS and CDR2 as SASEGT. CDR3 region: CANRDTHNYGYTF. As DNA, the CDR3 is TGTGCCAACCGGGACACCCATAACTATGGCTACACCTTC.

V gene TRBV28 combines with J gene TRBJ2-3; TRBD2 matches 8 bases. Germline V gene sequence: CDR1 MDHEN, CDR2 SYDVKM. There are 17 residues in the CDR3. Trimming took 5 bases from V and 2 from J; bases not matched to a gene: 12. The CDR3 bases are TGTGCCAGCAGTCCCTCGGGGTCTAGCGGGTTCACAGATACGCAGTATTTT. Amino acids: CASSPSGSSGFTDTQYF.

The genes are TRBV7-2 and TRBJ2-7, with 8 bases identical to TRBD1. Germline V gives CDR1 SGHTA, CDR2 FQGNSA. V shed 4 bases, J shed 3 bases, and the junction held 8 bases outside the gene matches. There are 15 residues in the CDR3. CDR3 loop: CASSSPGTGHYEQYF. CDR3 in DNA: TGTGCCAGCAGCTCCCCCGGGACAGGACACTACGAGCAGTACTTC.

The chain has TRBV7-2 and TRBJ2-7; 11 bases are a match to TRBD1. Germline V gene data show CDR1 as SGHTA and CDR2 as FQGNSA. This CDR3 is built from 15 residues. V lost 3 bases to trimming and J lost 2 bases; unmatched junction nucleotides: 3. This CDR3 is CASSFGDRGTYEQYF. CDR3 DNA sequence: TGTGCCAGCAGCTTTGGGGACAGGGGGACCTACGAGCAGTACTTC.

The chain has TRBV6-5 and TRBJ1-2; 7 positions match TRBD1. V lost 5 bases, J lost 5 bases, and 8 bases stayed unmatched. Germline V CDR1 and CDR2: MNHEY, SVGAGI. The CDR3 extends over 14 amino acids. Written as DNA, the CDR3 is TGTGCCAGCAGTCCCGGGACAGAGAGATATGGCTACACCTTC. The encoded protein is CASSPGTERYGYTF.

V gene TRBV28 combines with J gene TRBJ1-1, with 7 bases lining up with TRBD1. Germline lookup yields CDR1 MDHEN and CDR2 SYDVKM. Trimming took 5 bases from V and 3 from J; bases not matched to a gene: 3. The CDR3 consists of 13 residues. CDR3 in amino acids: CASSQQGYTEAFF. DNA for the CDR3: TGTGCCAGCAGTCAACAGGGGTACACTGAAGCTTTCTTT.

The chain has TRBV28 and TRBJ2-7, with D unresolved. With 3 bases removed from V and 0 bases from J, the gap between germline ends came to 15 bases. The CDR3 loop spans 16 amino acids. Germline-derived CDR1 and CDR2 are MDHEN and SYDVKM. The CDR3 here is CASSLIRWQSSYEQYF. The CDR3, as DNA: TGTGCCAGCAGTTTGATCAGGTGGCAGAGCTCCTACGAGCAGTACTTC. The variable domain in full, completed from reference TRBV28 and TRBJ2-7, reads DVKVTQSSRYLVKRTGEKVFLECVQDMDHENMFWYRQDPGLGLRLIYFSYDVKMKEKGDIPEGYSVSREKKERFSLILESASTNQTSMYLCASSLIRWQSSYEQYFGPGTRLTVT.

The V call is TRBV6-4, the J call TRBJ1-5; 7 nucleotides line up with TRBD1. The V gene end was trimmed by 0 bases and the J gene end by 11 bases; junction bases not matched to a gene: 7. The CDR3 is 14 residues long. CDR1 and CDR2 from the germline V gene are MRHNA and SNTAGT. The chain's CDR3 is CASSDSDRETTQHF. The CDR3, as DNA: TGTGCCAGCAGTGACTCCGACAGGGAAACAACCCAGCATTTT.

The rearrangement uses TRBV4-3 and TRBJ1-2, with TRBD1 matching over 7 bases. With 0 bases clipped from V and 5 bases from J, the junction kept 15 bases outside the gene matches. The CDR3 totals 18 residues. In germline, CDR1 is LGHNA, CDR2 YSLEER. CDR3 in DNA: TGCGCCAGCAGCCAAGATGGTTGGCACAGGGGAGCAGATTATGGCTACACCTTC. Its protein is CASSQDGWHRGADYGYTF.

Only one count was recorded for this clone. The chain combines TRBV5-4 with TRBJ2-7; 12 bases fit TRBD2. Per the germline V gene, CDR1 is SGHNT and CDR2 is YYREEE (reference sequence). Trimming took 6 bases from V and 4 from J; bases not matched to a gene: 5. The CDR3 sequence is 14 residues long. CDR3 nucleotides: TGTGCCAGCAAGGATACTAGCGGGGGGTACGAGCAGTACTTC. Protein product: CASKDTSGGYEQYF. Full variable domain (missing parts from reference TRBV5-4 and TRBJ2-7): ETGVTQSPTHLIKTRGQQVTLRCSSQSGHNTVSWYQQALGQGPQFIFQYYREEENGRGNFPPRFSGLQFPNYSSELNVNALELDDSALYLCASKDTSGGYEQYFGPGTRLTVT.

The CDR3 DNA follows: TGTGCCAGCAGTTTGAGCTACCTCTCTGGGGCCAACGTCCTGACTTTC. Protein product: CASSLSYLSGANVLTF. The chain combines TRBV27 with TRBJ2-6, with D unresolved. Per the germline V gene, CDR1 is MNHEY and CDR2 is SMNVEV (reference sequence). There are 16 residues in the CDR3. Trimming took 3 bases from V and 0 from J, leaving 9 bases between them.

This clone was detected a few times. The chain joins TRBV7-2 to TRBJ1-6; D gene unclear. There are 14 residues in the CDR3. Germline-derived CDR1 and CDR2 are SGHTA and FQGNSA. The ends were cut back, 5 bases at V and 10 bases at J, with 15 bases in the middle. The CDR3 reads CASSPYLTDSPLHF. Written as DNA, the CDR3 is TGTGCCAGCAGCCCCTACCTTACAGACTCACCCCTCCACTTT.

The J gene is TRBJ1-2, the V gene TRBV4-3; D possibly corresponds to TRBD1 (5 bases). The germline V gene has CDR1 LGHNA and CDR2 YSLEER. Trimming took off 0 bases at V and 3 bases at J, with 23 bases between the two ends. The CDR3 runs to 19 residues. The CDR3 coding sequence is TGCGCCAGCAGCCAAGATGGGTCCCCAGGGCGGGGTTCCCACTATGGCTACACCTTC. It is translated as CASSQDGSPGRGSHYGYTF.

This clone was recorded a few times. The chain combines TRBV5-1 with TRBJ2-1, with D possibly TRBD1 on 6 matching bases. Per the germline V gene, CDR1 is SGHRS and CDR2 is YFSETQ. This CDR3 spans 13 amino acids. V lost 0 bases and J lost 8, with 9 bases in between. For the CDR3, the DNA is TGCGCCAGCAGCTTGGGACCAGGGGATGAGCAGTTCTTC. It encodes CASSLGPGDEQFF.

In its sample, this clone was seen once. This chain links TRBV7-9 with TRBJ2-7, with TRBD1 matching over 9 bases. Germline V gene sequence: CDR1 SEHNR, CDR2 FQNEAQ (reference sequence). The junction had 3 bases not matched to a gene; V was cut back by 0 bases and J by 0 bases. There are 16 residues in the CDR3. CDR3 sequence reads: CASSLAGQGSSYEQYF. The CDR3 DNA is TGTGCCAGCAGCTTAGCCGGACAGGGGAGCTCCTACGAGCAGTACTTC.